A single sample is the source of the 14 T cell receptor beta chains below, sequenced in a study of shared clonotypes between healthy human individuals (dated by TCRdb to about 2020). Libraries came from the immunoSEQ multiplex PCR assay. Drawn from immuneACCESS, this table holds only the in-frame rearrangements with V and J called that TCRdb kept. Clones are partly lost; checked studies trace under half to an unresolved V gene and leave the rest unexplained. A total of roughly 810,000 clones appear in this sample, 95% to 97% of them only once. In total, the top ten clones hold around 0.21% of the sample. CD8 naive samples were obtained by positive selection for CCR7 among CD45RO-negative cells, yielding a CD45RA+CCR7+ population from which TemRA cells were excluded. Sequencing was done on a sample of naive CD8+ T cells sorted from blood. Explained via the paper, the cell subset or site label denotes: CD45RA+CCR7+. Receptors were obtained from a man aged 30 to 45 in good health.

J is TRBJ2-7 and V is TRBV5-1, with D possibly being TRBD1 or TRBD2 (5 bases each). There are 13 residues in the CDR3. The V gene's germline CDR1 is SGHRS and CDR2 YFSETQ. Deletions cut 3 bases from V and 7 bases from J, with 14 bases between. CDR3 nucleotides: TGCGCCAGCAGCTCCGGGGACCCCGGGGAGCAGTACTTC. Its protein is CASSSGDPGEQYF.

J is TRBJ2-7 and V is TRBV7-9; D gene uncertain. The germline V gene has CDR1 SEHNR and CDR2 FQNEAQ (reference sequence). The CDR3 consists of 17 residues. The ends were cut back, 4 bases at V and 0 bases at J, with 19 bases in the middle. CDR3 amino acids: CASSSPRTQQSSYEQYF. Here the CDR3 DNA reads TGTGCCAGCAGCTCCCCGAGGACCCAACAAAGCTCCTACGAGCAGTACTTC.

The V and J genes are TRBV27 and TRBJ1-5; 7 bases map to TRBD1. Germline CDR1 and CDR2: MNHEY and SMNVEV (reference sequence). This CDR3 region has 19 residues. V lost 5 bases, J lost 0 bases, and 16 bases stayed unmatched. This chain's CDR3 is CASSPRQGRGTYSNQPQHF. The CDR3 nucleotides are TGTGCCAGCAGTCCCCGACAGGGAAGGGGGACCTATAGCAATCAGCCCCAGCATTTT.

This chain connects TRBV6-6 to TRBJ2-7; 8 bases line up with TRBD2. Germline CDR1 reads MNHNY; CDR2 reads SVGAGI (reference sequence). CDR3 size: 14 residues. The V and J ends lost 6 bases and 5 bases, in that order; junction bases with no gene match: 9. The CDR3 coding sequence is TGTGCCAGCAGCCACAGCGGGAGCCCTCACGAGCAGTACTTC. The encoded protein is CASSHSGSPHEQYF.

This rearrangement joins TRBV11-1 to TRBJ2-3, with D unresolved. This CDR3 has 14 amino acids. V lost 6 bases, J lost 2 bases, and 12 bases lay in between. In germline, CDR1 is SGHAT, CDR2 FQDESV (reference sequence). CDR3 amino acids: CASRGNLNTDTQYF. The DNA of the CDR3 is TGTGCCAGCAGGGGGAACCTGAACACAGATACGCAGTATTTT.

The J gene is TRBJ2-5, the V gene TRBV10-2; no firm D call. Germline V gene sequence: CDR1 WSHSY, CDR2 SAAADI. Trimming pared 4 bases from V and 5 bases from J, leaving 5 bases between. This CDR3 has 11 residues. The CDR3 DNA follows: TGCGCCAGCAGTGTGGACGAGACCCAGTACTTC. Protein: CASSVDETQYF.

This chain links TRBV11-2 with TRBJ2-1, with TRBD2 matching over 10 bases. The CDR3 spans 13 residues. Per the germline V gene, CDR1 is SGHAT and CDR2 is FQNNGV. V was clipped by 10 bases and J by 9 bases; unmatched bases: 9. The CDR3 nucleotides are TGTGCCACCCATAGCGGGAGGTGGAGTGAGCAGTTCTTC. This codes for CATHSGRWSEQFF.

This chain links TRBV4-3 with TRBJ2-7; weak D call: TRBD2 (6 bases). The V gene's germline CDR1 is LGHNA and CDR2 YSLEER. V lost 3 bases, J lost 0 bases, and 9 bases lay in between. The CDR3 spans 14 residues. CDR3 sequence: CASSQRGSSYEQYF. Written as DNA, the CDR3 is TGCGCCAGCAGCCAGCGGGGAAGCTCCTACGAGCAGTACTTC.

This sequence joins TRBV7-2 and TRBJ2-1; D possibly corresponds to TRBD1 (6 bases). Germline loops: CDR1 SGHTA, CDR2 FQGNSA. V gave up 5 bases and J gave up 3 bases, with 14 bases separating them. This CDR3 has 15 amino acids. The CDR3 DNA reads as TGTGCCAGCAGCCCACGACGGGACAACTACAATGAGCAGTTCTTC. This translates into CASSPRRDNYNEQFF.

As concerns this clone: In the same sample, other DNA sequences code for this CDR3. The chain combines TRBV7-9 with TRBJ2-3; the D is unclear. V was shortened by 6 bases and J by 4 bases, with 5 bases between the two germline ends. Germline values: CDR1 SEHNR, CDR2 FQNEAQ (reference sequence). The CDR3 has 11 residues. For the CDR3, the DNA is TGTGCCAGCAGTTATTCAGATACGCAGTATTTT. It translates to CASSYSDTQYF.

V and J are TRBV9 and TRBJ2-2; D not certain. The V end was cut by 3 bases, the J end by 6 bases, with 12 bases between. The CDR3 length is 14 residues. CDR1 SGDLS and CDR2 YYNGEE come from the germline V gene. CDR3 DNA: TGTGCCAGCAGCGCCTGGGCCGATTCCGGGGAGCTGTTTTTT. Translation gives CASSAWADSGELFF. Looking up the rest from reference TRBV9 and TRBJ2-2 gives the full variable domain: DSGVTQTPKHLITATGQRVTLRCSPRSGDLSVYWYQQSLDQGLQFLIQYYNGEERAKGNILERFSAQQFPDLHSELNLSSLELGDSALYFCASSAWADSGELFFGEGSRLTVL.

The chain recombines TRBV4-3 with TRBJ2-2; D perhaps matches TRBD1 (6 bases). V was pared by 8 bases and J by 0 bases, with 10 bases between. Germline V lookup: CDR1 LGHNA, CDR2 YSLEER. This CDR3 is 14 amino acids long. In DNA form, the CDR3 reads TGCGCCAGCCGACAGGCTTCGAACACCGGGGAGCTGTTTTTT. It specifies CASRQASNTGELFF.

With respect to this clone: The sample contains more than one DNA sequence encoding this CDR3. J is TRBJ2-7 and V is TRBV5-4, with TRBD2 as a possible D gene (5 bases). Trimming cost V 5 bases and J 0 bases, with 15 bases left between them. The V gene's germline CDR1 is SGHNT and CDR2 YYREEE (reference sequence). The CDR3 covers 15 residues. CDR3 coding DNA: TGTGCCAGCAGTCTTGGACTTTCAAACTCCTACGAGCAGTACTTC. Its protein is CASSLGLSNSYEQYF. Together with reference TRBV5-4 and TRBJ2-7, the CDR3 gives the full variable domain: ETGVTQSPTHLIKTRGQQVTLRCSSQSGHNTVSWYQQALGQGPQFIFQYYREEENGRGNFPPRFSGLQFPNYSSELNVNALELDDSALYLCASSLGLSNSYEQYFGPGTRLTVT.

The chain has TRBV10-2 and TRBJ2-3; 9 bases are shared with TRBD1. Germline V gene lookup returns CDR1 WSHSY and CDR2 SAAADI. The CDR3 has 13 residues. V shed 6 bases, J shed 11 bases, and the junction held 9 bases outside the gene matches. CDR3 protein: CASRPGQGSGQYF. The CDR3 nucleotides read TGCGCCAGCAGACCGGGACAGGGAAGTGGGCAGTATTTT.